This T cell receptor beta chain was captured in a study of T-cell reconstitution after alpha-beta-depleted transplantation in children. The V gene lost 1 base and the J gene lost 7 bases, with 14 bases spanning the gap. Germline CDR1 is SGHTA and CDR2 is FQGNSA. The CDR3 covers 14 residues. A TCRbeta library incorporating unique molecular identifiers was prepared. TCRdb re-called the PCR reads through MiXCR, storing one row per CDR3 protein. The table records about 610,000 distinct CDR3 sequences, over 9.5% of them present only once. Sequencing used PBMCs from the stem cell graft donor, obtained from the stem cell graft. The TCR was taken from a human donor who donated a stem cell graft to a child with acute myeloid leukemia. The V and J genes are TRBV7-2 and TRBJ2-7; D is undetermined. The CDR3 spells CASSLVPTLSEQYF. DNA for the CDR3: TGTGCCAGCAGCTTAGTACCCACCCTTTCGGAGCAGTACTTC.